The rows below give T cell receptor beta chains drawn from one sample of a study of early stage breast cancer tumors. Sequencing was performed with immunoSEQ multiplex PCR; in TCRdb, only in-frame clones are kept and a portion is missing. The sample records tens of thousands of clones, 85% to 95% being singletons. Sequenced input: blood. All receptors come from a person aged 65 to 85 with breast cancer. Both conserved end residues are part of each CDR3. D genes are given only for firm matches. The listing skips clone size in some rows; elsewhere it reads once, few, many or a size class.

TRBV30	.	TRBJ1-5	.	TGTGCCTGCGATAAAAACGGACAGACGACCCAGCATTTT	CACDKNGQTTQHF
TRBV21-1	.	TRBJ2-5	.	TGTGCCAGCAGTACAGCGGGGGATTACCGAGAGACCCAGTACTTC	CASSTAGDYRETQYF
TRBV7-8	TRBD1	TRBJ2-5	.	TGTGCCAGCAGCTTCGGACAGGGGGATGGAGAGACCCAGTACTTC	CASSFGQGDGETQYF
TRBV10-2	TRBD1	TRBJ1-3	.	TGCGCCAGCAACGACGCGACAGGGCTCTCTGGAAACACCATATATTTT	CASNDATGLSGNTIYF
TRBV5-4	TRBD2	TRBJ2-5	.	TGTGCCAGCAGCCTTCCTGGACTAGCGGTCCAAGAGACCCAGTACTTC	CASSLPGLAVQETQYF
TRBV19	.	TRBJ1-5	.	TGTGCCAGTAGTGTAACAGGTTGGGGTCAGCCCCAGCATTTT	CASSVTGWGQPQHF
TRBV4-2	.	TRBJ1-5	.	TGTGCCAGCAGCCAAGTTGGGGGCCAGCCCCAGCATTTT	CASSQVGGQPQHF
TRBV18	.	TRBJ2-7	.	TGTGCCAGCTCACCCAATAGGCTCTCCCGAGGCGACGAGCAGTACTTC	CASSPNRLSRGDEQYF
TRBV7-9	TRBD1	TRBJ2-6	.	TGTGCCAGCAGCTTTTCGGGACAGGGGGCCTCTGGGGCCAACGTCCTGACTTTC	CASSFSGQGASGANVLTF
TRBV6-5	TRBD2	TRBJ2-3	.	TGTGCCAGCAGCTCTAGCGGGAGCACAGATACGCAGTATTTT	CASSSSGSTDTQYF
TRBV11-2	.	TRBJ1-1	.	TGTGCCAGCAACGAGGGACTGAGGAACGCTGAAGCTTTCTTT	CASNEGLRNAEAFF
TRBV27	TRBD1	TRBJ1-4	.	TGTGCCAGCAGTTCGACAGGGCGTCCTCGGGAAAAACTGTTTTTT	CASSSTGRPREKLFF
TRBV5-1	TRBD1	TRBJ2-7	.	TGCGCCAGCAGCTTGGGAGGGACAGGGATCTACGAGCAGTACTTC	CASSLGGTGIYEQYF
TRBV7-3	.	TRBJ2-3	.	TGTGCCAGCAGCTTCGTCGGGGTCTCAGATACGCAGTATTTT	CASSFVGVSDTQYF
TRBV19	TRBD1	TRBJ1-2	.	TGTGCCAGTAGTATACTAGGGGGCGCTGGGTATGGCTACACCTTC	CASSILGGAGYGYTF
TRBV4-2	.	TRBJ1-5	.	TGTGCCAGCAGCCAAGGTACAGGGAGGGATCAGCCCCAGCATTTT	CASSQGTGRDQPQHF
TRBV4-1	.	TRBJ1-4	.	TGCGCCAGCAGCCAAGCTAGCAGGAGTGGTGAAAAACTGTTTTTT	CASSQASRSGEKLFF
TRBV9	.	TRBJ2-7	.	TGTGCCAGCAGCGTAGGTTTCCAGGGAATTTCCTCCGAGCAGTACTTC	CASSVGFQGISSEQYF
TRBV14	.	TRBJ1-2	.	TGTGCCAGCAGCCCCCGGGTGAAGGATGGCTACACCTTC	CASSPRVKDGYTF
TRBV6-5	.	TRBJ1-2	.	TGTGCCAGCAGTTACTCCGGACACGAGAACTATGGCTACACCTTC	CASSYSGHENYGYTF
TRBV10-1	TRBD1	TRBJ1-2	.	TGCGCCAGCAGTGATGGGACAGCCTATGGCTACACCTTC	CASSDGTAYGYTF
TRBV15	TRBD2	TRBJ2-7	.	TGTGCCACCAGCAGAGCTAGCGGGTCGCTCGGACTTGGAGGTTACGAGCAGTACTTC	CATSRASGSLGLGGYEQYF
TRBV6-1	TRBD1	TRBJ2-7	.	TGTGCCAGCAGTGAAGCGGGACAGAGTTACGAGCAGTACTTC	CASSEAGQSYEQYF
TRBV7-7	TRBD2	TRBJ2-2	.	TGTGCTAGCAGCTTATCAGCGGGGGGAAACACCGGGGAGCTGTTTTTT	CASSLSAGGNTGELFF
TRBV4-1	TRBD2	TRBJ2-5	.	TGCGCCAGCAGCCGTAGCGGGGGAGACCAAGAGACCCAGTACTTC	CASSRSGGDQETQYF
TRBV11-2	.	TRBJ2-1	.	TGTGCCAGCAGCCATCGGGTGGCCGCCTACAATGAGCAGTTCTTC	CASSHRVAAYNEQFF
TRBV9	.	TRBJ2-1	.	TGTGCCAGCGCCCTGGGACTCTTCCCCGATGAGCAGTTCTTC	CASALGLFPDEQFF
TRBV7-9	TRBD1	TRBJ1-1	.	TGTGCCAGCAGCCTCGGACAGGGCGGGGCTGAAGCTTTCTTT	CASSLGQGGAEAFF
TRBV7-2	.	TRBJ1-1	.	TGTGCCAGCAGCTTACAGGCTAACACTGAAGCTTTCTTT	CASSLQANTEAFF
TRBV5-1	.	TRBJ2-5	.	TGCGCCAGCGCCCTACAAGAGACCCAGTACTTC	CASALQETQYF
TRBV11-3	.	TRBJ2-3	.	TGTGCCAGCAGCTTAGGGGGCCTCCTCGAGGATACGCAGTATTTT	CASSLGGLLEDTQYF
TRBV28	.	TRBJ1-6	.	TGTGCCAGCAGTTTTCCCCACGACAGGTACCAGTCGGGCAGATATAATTCACCCCTCCACTTT	CASSFPHDRYQSGRYNSPLHF
TRBV5-1	.	TRBJ2-3	.	TGCGCCAGCACCCCCGGAGGGGGCTCGGGCACAGATACGCAGTATTTT	CASTPGGGSGTDTQYF
TRBV29-1	.	TRBJ2-2	.	TGCAGCGGGGGGCACACCGGGGAGCTGTTTTTT	CSGGHTGELFF
TRBV5-1	TRBD1	TRBJ1-2	.	TGCGCCAGCAGCTTAGGGGCAGGGGGCAGAACTGGCTACACCTTC	CASSLGAGGRTGYTF
TRBV6-6	TRBD2	TRBJ2-2	.	TGTGCCAGCAGCGACCCGGGACTAGGGTCCGGGGAGCTGTTTTTT	CASSDPGLGSGELFF
TRBV23-1	TRBD2	TRBJ2-7	.	TGCGCCAGCAGCCAGACTAGCGGGAGGGACGAGCAGTACTTC	CASSQTSGRDEQYF
TRBV10-3	.	TRBJ1-5	.	TGTGCCATCAGTGAGGAGGTGGTACAGCCCCAGCATTTT	CAISEEVVQPQHF
TRBV10-3	.	TRBJ2-1	.	TGTGCCATCAGTGACAGGGGGGCCGACAATGAGCAGTTCTTC	CAISDRGADNEQFF
TRBV5-1	.	TRBJ2-2	.	TGCGCCAGCAGCTTGGCCGCCGGGGAGCTGTTTTTT	CASSLAAGELFF
TRBV5-1	.	TRBJ2-5	.	TGCGCCAGCAGCTTGGTTAAGGCCACGGGCCAAGAGACCCAGTACTTC	CASSLVKATGQETQYF
TRBV6-1	TRBD2	TRBJ2-7	.	TGTGCCAGCACCGATTCACTAGCGCTGAAGGGGGAGCAGTACTTC	CASTDSLALKGEQYF
TRBV2	.	TRBJ1-2	.	TGTGCCAGCCTTCAGGGAAGAGACTATGGCTACACCTTC	CASLQGRDYGYTF
TRBV5-1	TRBD2	TRBJ2-3	.	TGCGCCAGCAGCTTGGTGGCGGGGGTCACAGATACGCAGTATTTT	CASSLVAGVTDTQYF
TRBV6-5	.	TRBJ1-2	.	TGTGCCAGCAGTTACTCGAGGGTGGAAGGCTACACCTTC	CASSYSRVEGYTF
TRBV6-5	TRBD1	TRBJ1-5	.	TGTGCCAGCAGCCCAACAGGGGGCAATCAGCCCCAGCATTTT	CASSPTGGNQPQHF
TRBV11-2	.	TRBJ1-5	.	TGTGCCAGCAGCCAGGGCTATAGCAATCAGCCCCAGCATTTT	CASSQGYSNQPQHF
TRBV9	TRBD1	TRBJ1-2	once	TGTGCCAGCAGCCCGCGGACAGGGATAAACTATGGCTACACCTTC	CASSPRTGINYGYTF
TRBV28	.	TRBJ2-7	.	TGTGCCAGCAGCCCTACAGGGCACTACGAGCAGTACTTC	CASSPTGHYEQYF
TRBV6-1	.	TRBJ1-1	.	TGTGCCAGCAGTGAAGCCTCGGCGGCGAACACTGAAGCTTTCTTT	CASSEASAANTEAFF
TRBV7-9	.	TRBJ2-5	once	TGTGCCAGCAGCTCGGTGGGGGGGCCGGTCCAAGAGACCCAGTACTTC	CASSSVGGPVQETQYF
TRBV6-5	.	TRBJ2-1	.	TGTGCCAGCAGTTACTCCGGCCAGCGGAGATACAATGAGCAGTTCTTC	CASSYSGQRRYNEQFF
TRBV10-2	.	TRBJ2-3	few	TGCGCCAGCAGTGATGGCCCCATGACAGATACGCAGTATTTT	CASSDGPMTDTQYF
TRBV21-1	.	TRBJ2-7	.	TGTGCCAGCAGCAAATTTACGACAGGGGACTCCTACGAGCAGTACTTC	CASSKFTTGDSYEQYF
TRBV19	.	TRBJ1-6	few	TGTGCCAGTAGTATTTGGGGGGGTTATAATTCACCCCTCCACTTT	CASSIWGGYNSPLHF
TRBV10-1	.	TRBJ1-4	.	TGCGCCAGCAGTGATGGCTCAACTAATGAAAAACTGTTTTTT	CASSDGSTNEKLFF
TRBV18	TRBD1	TRBJ2-2	.	TGTGCCAGCTCACCTAGTGGACAGGGGACGAACACCGGGGAGCTGTTTTTT	CASSPSGQGTNTGELFF
TRBV2	.	TRBJ1-2	.	TGTGCCAGCAGTGAGGGCAAAAACTATGGCTACACCTTC	CASSEGKNYGYTF
TRBV5-1	TRBD1	TRBJ2-6	.	TGCGCCAGCAGCTTGGCGGGGACAGAACGACTCTCTGGGGCCAACGTCCTGACTTTC	CASSLAGTERLSGANVLTF
TRBV7-9	TRBD1	TRBJ1-3	few	TGTGCCAGCAGACAGGGGGACGGAAACACCATATATTTT	CASRQGDGNTIYF